Following are 14 T cell receptor beta chains from one sample sequenced in a study of vaccination effects on CD4 cells after COVID-19. The data were produced by immunoSEQ multiplex PCR, yet TCRdb's version contains in-frame clones alone and is incomplete. The table lists tens of thousands of clones, more than 60% of them singletons, with roughly 18% in the top ten. Before any sequencing was done, the ViraFEST assay used viral peptide pools to expand antigen-specific CD4+ T cells. Culture proceeded for more than nine days, and CD4+ T cells were then isolated. Nobody among the vaccine recipients had prior SARS-CoV-2 infection (nucleocapsid antibodies were negative). Their antigens remain unidentified. The sequences come from CD4+ T cells from PBMCs cultured with SARS-CoV-2 spike peptides, collected before COVID-19 vaccination. These receptors were collected from a human donor who received a COVID-19 vaccine.

The CDR3, as DNA: TGTGCCAGCAGTTTAATCGGGACAGGGAATTACGAGCAGTACTTC. Translation: CASSLIGTGNYEQYF. The V call is TRBV28, the J call TRBJ2-7; the match to TRBD1 covers 9 bases. Trimming at V came to 2 bases and at J to 4 bases, leaving 6 bases not matched to a gene. CDR3 length: 15 residues. CDR1 is MDHEN and CDR2 is SYDVKM in the germline V gene.

The J gene is TRBJ2-2, the V gene TRBV27; a possible D gene is TRBD2 (9 bases). Germline loops: CDR1 MNHEY, CDR2 SMNVEV (reference sequence). The CDR3 extends over 20 amino acids. The germline V and J ends were trimmed by 8 bases and 6 bases, with 34 bases remaining between them. CDR3 sequence reads: CASRARGPGVSGRNPGELFF. CDR3 nucleotides: TGTGCCAGCCGCGCCAGGGGGCCGGGGGTTAGCGGGAGAAACCCCGGGGAGCTGTTTTTT.

The CDR3 protein is CATSSGTGSVSSNQPQHF. For the CDR3, the DNA is TGTGCCACCAGCTCCGGGACAGGGTCAGTGAGCAGCAATCAGCCCCAGCATTTT. The chain joins TRBV24-1 to TRBJ1-5; TRBD1 agrees at 9 bases. The germline gives CDR1 KGHDR, CDR2 SFDVKD. The J segment lost 1 base and the V segment lost 7 bases, leaving 13 bases of the junction unmatched. The CDR3 spans 18 residues.

The rearrangement links TRBV7-2 to TRBJ1-6; weak D call: TRBD1 (5 bases). V was clipped by 10 bases and J by 7 bases, with 14 bases between them. The CDR3 spans 13 residues. Germline loops: CDR1 SGHTA, CDR2 FQGNSA. CDR3 residues: CATRRRGNSPLHF. The CDR3 coding sequence is TGTGCCACCCGGCGAAGGGGAAATTCACCCCTCCACTTT. Full variable domain (rest looked up from reference TRBV7-2 and TRBJ1-6): GAGVSQSPSNKVTEKGKDVELRCDPISGHTALYWYRQSLGQGLEFLIYFQGNSAPDKSGLPSDRFSAERTGGSVSTLTIQRTQQEDSAVYLCATRRRGNSPLHFGNGTRLTVT.

This clone appeared a single time. This rearrangement joins TRBV19 to TRBJ2-5; a possible D gene is TRBD2 (6 bases). CDR3 length: 13 residues. Looked up from germline, CDR1 is LNHDA and CDR2 is SQIVND (reference sequence). V was shortened by 5 bases and J by 7 bases, with 14 bases between the two germline ends. The CDR3 loop is CASSVGTPGTQYF. In nucleotides, the CDR3 is TGTGCCAGTAGTGTCGGGACTCCGGGGACCCAGTACTTC.

V is TRBV5-1 and J is TRBJ2-5, with a possible D match to TRBD2 (5 bases). From germline, CDR1 is SGHRS and CDR2 YFSETQ. There are 17 residues in the CDR3. Deletions cut 3 bases from V and 0 bases from J, with 18 bases between. Here the CDR3 reads CASSSLGGTEYQETQYF. The CDR3 bases are TGCGCCAGCAGCTCACTAGGCGGAACAGAGTACCAAGAGACCCAGTACTTC.

This clone is a singleton in its sample. The chain combines TRBV7-8 with TRBJ2-5, with D possibly being TRBD1 or TRBD2 (5 bases each). Germline values: CDR1 SGHVS, CDR2 FQNEAQ. The CDR3 length is 14 residues. V was pared by 2 bases and J by 4 bases, with 11 bases between. The CDR3 protein is CASSLPGTPETQYF. CDR3 DNA sequence: TGTGCCAGCAGCTTACCGGGGACCCCAGAGACCCAGTACTTC.

The chain joins TRBV11-2 to TRBJ1-6, with a weak D call TRBD1 (5 bases). V gave up 0 bases and J gave up 6 bases, with 9 bases separating them. The CDR3 loop spans 15 amino acids. The V gene's germline CDR1 is SGHAT and CDR2 FQNNGV. CDR3 bases: TGTGCCAGCAGCTTAGAGACGGGGGGTAATTCACCCCTCCACTTT. This codes for CASSLETGGNSPLHF.

This chain connects TRBV2 to TRBJ1-2; D remains ambiguous. The CDR3 is 12 residues long. Germline V gene sequence: CDR1 SNHLY, CDR2 FYNNEI. Trimming stripped 1 base from V and 5 bases from J, with 5 bases between. CDR3 in amino acids: CASSEDGYGYTF. The CDR3 DNA is TGTGCCAGCAGTGAAGACGGTTATGGCTACACCTTC.

The chain uses TRBV7-9 and TRBJ1-1, with no clear D. CDR3 length equals 17 residues. The V end lost 0 bases, the J end lost 1 base, and 15 bases lay between the germline ends. Looked up from germline, CDR1 is SEHNR and CDR2 is FQNEAQ (reference sequence). The CDR3 DNA reads as TGTGCCAGCAGCTTAGCGAGCGGTTTTGGGTCGAACACTGAAGCTTTCTTT. The encoded protein is CASSLASGFGSNTEAFF.

The chain is built from TRBV4-2 and TRBJ1-4; maybe TRBD1 (6 bases). CDR1 and CDR2 from the germline V gene are LGHNA and YNFKEQ. V lost 6 bases to trimming and J lost 1 base, with 24 bases between them. The CDR3 length is 19 residues. CDR3 nucleotide sequence: TGTGCCAGCAGGGGGGACGGTGGGGGGGCTTCTGGAACTAATGAAAAACTGTTTTTT. Amino acid sequence: CASRGDGGGASGTNEKLFF.

The chain uses TRBV12-3 or TRBV12-4 and TRBJ1-4; D call uncertain. V lost 3 bases and J lost 5, with 7 bases in between. The CDR3 sequence is 13 residues long. As DNA, the CDR3 is TGTGCCAGCAGTTTGCGGTGGAATGAAAAACTGTTTTTT. This sequence encodes CASSLRWNEKLFF.

The chain couples TRBV28 to TRBJ1-3; D gene uncertain. Germline CDR1 MDHEN, CDR2 SYDVKM. V was shortened by 3 bases and J by 0 bases, with 12 bases between the two germline ends. The CDR3 loop spans 16 amino acids. CDR3 loop: CASSFRFSLSGNTIYF. The CDR3 DNA reads TGTGCCAGCAGTTTTCGGTTTTCCCTCTCTGGAAACACCATATATTTT. The full variable domain, in which reference TRBV28 and TRBJ1-3 provide the parts outside the CDR3, is DVKVTQSSRYLVKRTGEKVFLECVQDMDHENMFWYRQDPGLGLRLIYFSYDVKMKEKGDIPEGYSVSREKKERFSLILESASTNQTSMYLCASSFRFSLSGNTIYFGEGSWLTVV.

This clone has a handful of counts. CDR3 coding DNA: TGTGCCAGCAGTTACTCACTAGCGGGGAGCTACGAGCAGTACTTC. It codes for CASSYSLAGSYEQYF. V is TRBV6-2 or TRBV6-3 and J is TRBJ2-7; 10 positions match TRBD2. Germline assignment: CDR1 MNHEY and CDR2 SVGEGT. The CDR3 is 15 amino acids. V trimming: 0 bases; J trimming: 3 bases; junction bases outside the gene matches: 2.